The clone carrying this TCR beta chain came up many times. With the library built for alpha chains, this beta chain is off target and its frequency is not meaningful. TCRdb reprocessed the 5' RACE reads via MiXCR and lists one record per CDR3 protein. This sample yields some 16,000 distinct CDR3 sequences, of which 3% to 4.5% are seen a single time; approximately 9.9% belongs to the top ten. This sample was included in a study of spatial heterogeneity in lung cancer. As for time point: sample taken at primary tumor resection. This TCR was sampled from a male donor with early-stage non-small cell lung cancer. Sample: normal lung tissue next to the tumor, taken at surgery.

For the CDR3, the DNA is TGTGCCAGCAGCCCCCCGACCGGGACACCGGGGAATCAGCCCCAGCATTTT. Translated: CASSPPTGTPGNQPQHF. The chain carries TRBV12-3 or TRBV12-4 and TRBJ1-5; TRBD1 is a possible D gene (6 bases). The CDR3 consists of 17 residues. Trimming removed 6 bases at V and 4 bases at J, with 22 bases between.